The 30 T cell receptor beta chains presented below share a single source sample, sequenced in a study of blood T cell repertoires in COVID-19. Sequencing was performed with immunoSEQ multiplex PCR; in TCRdb, only in-frame clones are kept and a portion is missing. This table has 110,000 to 150,000 clones, around 80% appearing once. Input material: peripheral blood. These receptors were collected from a woman in her sixties with acute or convalescent COVID-19.

This chain connects TRBV6-1 to TRBJ2-3, with D possibly matching TRBD2 (6 bases). The germline V and J ends were trimmed by 2 bases and 4 bases, with 13 bases remaining between them. CDR1 is MNHNS and CDR2 is SASEGT in the germline V gene. The CDR3 runs 15 residues. The DNA for the CDR3 is TGTGCCAGCAGTGAAAAAATACTAGCTTCAGATACGCAGTATTTT. Encoded protein: CASSEKILASDTQYF.

V is TRBV5-1 and J is TRBJ2-1; D unresolved. V lost 1 base, J lost 0 bases, and 17 bases lay in between. CDR1 is SGHRS and CDR2 is YFSETQ in the germline V gene. The CDR3 runs 18 residues. The CDR3 DNA reads as TGCGCCAGCAGCTTGTTGCGGCAATACCAGAGCTCCTACAATGAGCAGTTCTTC. Protein sequence: CASSLLRQYQSSYNEQFF.

Of note for this clone: An end of the junction does not agree with germline; a read error may underlie this. The chain has TRBV2 and TRBJ1-1, with D uncertain. The germline V gene encodes CDR1 SNHLY and CDR2 FYNNEI. The CDR3 has 12 amino acids. CDR3 region: CASSEGRVSAFF. CDR3 nucleotide sequence: TGTGCCAGCAGCGAAGGACGGGTGTCGGCTTTCTTT.

This clone was seen a handful of times. In nucleotides, the CDR3 is TGTGCCAGCAGCCGTACCATCGGACTAGCGGCAGCCGGGGAGCTGTTTTTT. Translated: CASSRTIGLAAAGELFF. The chain links TRBV13 to TRBJ2-2, with TRBD2 identical over 10 bases. The CDR3 covers 17 residues. Trimming cost V 5 bases and J 6 bases; bases outside gene matches: 12. Germline assignment: CDR1 PRHDT and CDR2 FYEKMQ (reference sequence).

The J gene is TRBJ2-2, the V gene TRBV19; TRBD2 is a possible D gene (6 bases). Trimming took 8 bases from V and 3 from J, leaving 10 bases between them. CDR3 length: 13 amino acids. The germline gives CDR1 LNHDA, CDR2 SQIVND (reference sequence). CDR3 region: CASGTVDTGELFF. CDR3 coding DNA: TGTGCCAGTGGGACTGTAGACACCGGGGAGCTGTTTTTT.

The CDR3 protein is CASSGAGITYNEQFF. CDR3 nucleotides: TGTGCCAGCAGTGGAGCGGGAATCACCTACAATGAGCAGTTCTTC. This chain joins TRBV27 and TRBJ2-1, with 7 bases fitting TRBD2. Germline V gene sequence: CDR1 MNHEY, CDR2 SMNVEV (reference sequence). V lost 5 bases, J lost 2 bases, and 6 bases stayed unmatched. The CDR3 totals 15 residues.

The J gene is TRBJ1-1, the V gene TRBV28; unclear D gene. The CDR3 is 13 amino acids. Deletions cut 4 bases from V and 0 bases from J, with 6 bases between. Germline assignment: CDR1 MDHEN and CDR2 SYDVKM. The CDR3 spells CASSSSVNTEAFF. The CDR3 coding sequence is TGTGCCAGCAGTTCCTCAGTGAACACTGAAGCTTTCTTT.

The CDR3 coding sequence is TGTGCCAGCAGTTTCGAGGAGTTCCGCACAGATACGCAGTATTTT. Translating gives CASSFEEFRTDTQYF. This rearrangement joins TRBV28 to TRBJ2-3; D gene uncertain. CDR3 size: 15 residues. The V and J ends lost 3 bases and 1 base respectively, with 11 bases between them. Per germline, CDR1 MDHEN and CDR2 SYDVKM.

V is TRBV27 and J is TRBJ1-6; D gene unclear. The V and J ends lost 5 bases and 12 bases respectively, with 14 bases between them. The CDR3 loop spans 13 amino acids. The V gene's germline CDR1 is MNHEY and CDR2 SMNVEV (reference sequence). The CDR3 spells CASSPTVRRPLHF. Written as DNA, the CDR3 is TGTGCCAGCAGTCCGACTGTACGTCGACCCCTCCACTTT.

The V gene is TRBV6-1, the J gene TRBJ2-5; possibly TRBD2 for D (6 bases). Germline loops: CDR1 MNHNS, CDR2 SASEGT. V gave up 0 bases and J gave up 3 bases, with 17 bases separating them. This CDR3 contains 17 residues. The chain's CDR3 is CASSEAPRGTGEETQYF. The CDR3 DNA sequence: TGTGCCAGCAGTGAAGCGCCTAGAGGGACGGGGGAAGAGACCCAGTACTTC.

The chain carries TRBV21-1 and TRBJ1-4. TRBV21-1 is listed as a pseudogene. The CDR3 length is 14 residues. CDR3 in DNA: TGTGCCAGCAGCATTCCGGAGGCAAATGAAAAACTGTTTTTT. Its protein product is CASSIPEANEKLFF.

CDR3 sequence reads: CASSIEGQGAYF. For the CDR3, the DNA is TGCGCCAGCAGCATTGAGGGACAGGGGGCATACTTC. The genes are TRBV5-1 and TRBJ2-7, with TRBD1 matching over 12 bases. Per the germline V gene, CDR1 is SGHRS and CDR2 is YFSETQ. The J segment lost 13 bases and the V segment lost 4 bases, leaving 6 bases of the junction unmatched. CDR3 size: 12 residues.

This rearrangement joins TRBV28 to TRBJ2-3; a weak D match, TRBD2 (6 bases). The CDR3 is made up of 17 amino acids. Germline V gives CDR1 MDHEN, CDR2 SYDVKM. Trimming stripped 3 bases from V and 2 bases from J, with 18 bases between. The CDR3 sequence: CASSFGTWDLDTDTQYF. CDR3 DNA sequence: TGTGCCAGCAGTTTCGGGACCTGGGACTTAGACACAGATACGCAGTATTTT.

This clone was found once. This chain links TRBV27 with TRBJ2-3, with 7 positions matching TRBD2. The CDR3 covers 20 residues. CDR1 is MNHEY, CDR2 SMNVEV, per germline (reference sequence). The J segment lost 2 bases and the V segment lost 6 bases, leaving 23 bases of the junction unmatched. The CDR3 DNA follows: TGTGCCAGCAGCGGGGGAGGGCTAGCGGTTCTGTTTCCCCCCACAGATACGCAGTATTTT. It specifies CASSGGGLAVLFPPTDTQYF.

This clone has only a few counts. The chain combines TRBV14 with TRBJ1-3; D is possibly TRBD1 (6 bases). Trimming took off 4 bases at V and 0 bases at J, with 13 bases between the two ends. The CDR3 runs 16 residues. Germline loops: CDR1 SGHDN, CDR2 FVKESK. The CDR3 loop is CASSRRGGSSGNTIYF. Written as DNA, the CDR3 is TGTGCCAGCAGCCGTAGGGGGGGCTCCTCTGGAAACACCATATATTTT. Variable domain in full (rest from reference TRBV14 and TRBJ1-3): EAGVTQFPSHSVIEKGQTVTLRCDPISGHDNLYWYRRVMGKEIKFLLHFVKESKQDESGMPNNRFLAERTGGTYSTLKVQPAELEDSGVYFCASSRRGGSSGNTIYFGEGSWLTVV.

The chain employs TRBV29-1 and TRBJ2-7, with 10 bases identical to TRBD1. With V trimmed by 5 bases and J by 4 bases, 8 bases remained unmatched. Germline CDR1 reads SQVTM; CDR2 reads ANQGSEA. The CDR3 is made up of 14 amino acids. The CDR3, as DNA: TGCAGCGTTTCCCGGGACAGGGGTTTTTACGAGCAGTACTTC. Translating it yields CSVSRDRGFYEQYF.

The chain recombines TRBV10-3 with TRBJ2-2, with 12 positions matching TRBD2. The trim removed 7 bases at V and 5 bases at J, leaving 14 bases unmatched. Germline CDR1 reads ENHRY; CDR2 reads SYGVKD. This CDR3 contains 18 residues. The CDR3 sequence is CAITQLAGGSSGTGELFF. The CDR3 coding sequence is TGTGCCATCACTCAACTAGCGGGAGGAAGTTCTGGTACCGGGGAGCTGTTTTTT.

The chain is built from TRBV5-1 and TRBJ2-1; 10 bases line up with TRBD2. This CDR3 contains 18 residues. The germline V gene has CDR1 SGHRS and CDR2 YFSETQ. Trimming cost V 0 bases and J 2 bases; bases outside gene matches: 8. DNA for the CDR3: TGCGCCAGCAGCTTGGCAAGCGGGAGGGCCCCGCCCTACAATGAGCAGTTCTTC. Residues: CASSLASGRAPPYNEQFF.

The chain employs TRBV19 and TRBJ2-1; TRBD2 matches at 7 bases. The CDR3 covers 16 residues. V shed 7 bases and J 4 bases; nucleotides not matched to a gene: 13. The germline V gene encodes CDR1 LNHDA and CDR2 SQIVND (reference sequence). CDR3 amino acids: CASMGLDSGFYNEQFF. DNA for the CDR3: TGTGCCAGTATGGGGTTAGATAGCGGGTTTTACAATGAGCAGTTCTTC.

V usage is TRBV5-4 and J usage is TRBJ2-1, with D possibly TRBD2 on 6 matching bases. Germline lookup yields CDR1 SGHNT and CDR2 YYREEE (reference sequence). The CDR3 loop spans 16 amino acids. Trimming left V 0 bases short and J 2 bases short, with 12 bases between. For the CDR3, the DNA is TGTGCCAGCAGCTTGGATGGAGGGCCTACCTACAATGAGCAGTTCTTC. Protein: CASSLDGGPTYNEQFF.

This chain joins TRBV2 and TRBJ2-3; TRBD1 might be the D (5 bases). CDR3 size: 12 residues. CDR1 is SNHLY, CDR2 FYNNEI, per germline. V lost 0 bases to trimming and J lost 10 bases, with 8 bases between them. The CDR3 coding sequence is TGTGCCAGCAGTGAAGCGGGCAGGGCGCAGTATTTT. Its translation: CASSEAGRAQYF.

The chain combines TRBV5-1 with TRBJ1-1, with no clear D. The CDR3 is 13 residues long. CDR1 SGHRS and CDR2 YFSETQ come from the germline V gene. V shed 0 bases and J shed 8 bases, with 11 bases lying between them. This chain's CDR3 is CASSLDLGIEAFF. The CDR3 bases are TGCGCCAGCAGCTTGGACCTCGGTATAGAAGCTTTCTTT.

This clone has only one observation. The chain joins TRBV7-2 to TRBJ2-3; D remains unclear. Trimming cost V 2 bases and J 3 bases, with 15 bases left between them. The CDR3 loop spans 16 amino acids. The germline gives CDR1 SGHTA, CDR2 FQGNSA. The CDR3: CASSLLSGFGTDTQYF. The DNA for the CDR3 is TGTGCCAGCAGCTTACTCTCGGGTTTCGGTACAGATACGCAGTATTTT.

The genes are TRBV7-9 and TRBJ2-4, with D perhaps TRBD2 (5 bases). Trimming left V 4 bases short and J 0 bases short, with 13 bases between. The CDR3 extends over 16 amino acids. CDR1 is SEHNR and CDR2 is FQNEAQ in the germline V gene (reference sequence). CDR3 bases: TGTGCCAGCAGCTCAGCCGGGGATGTAGCCAAAAACATTCAGTACTTC. The encoded protein is CASSSAGDVAKNIQYF.

The V and J genes are TRBV6-6 and TRBJ2-7, with TRBD2 identical over 7 bases. Germline CDR1 MNHNY, CDR2 SVGAGI (reference sequence). There are 15 residues in the CDR3. The J segment lost 5 bases and the V segment lost 2 bases, leaving 9 bases of the junction unmatched. The CDR3 coding sequence is TGTGCCAGCAGTTACGGGTGGGAGGGCAAGGACGAGCAGTACTTC. Its translation: CASSYGWEGKDEQYF.

This rearrangement joins TRBV18 to TRBJ2-3; 8 bases match TRBD2. Per the germline V gene, CDR1 is KGHSH and CDR2 is LQKENI. CDR3 length: 15 amino acids. Unmatched junction bases numbered 5, after V lost 5 bases and J lost 1 base. The CDR3 coding sequence is TGTGCCAGCTCATCGACTAGCGCCGGCACAGATACGCAGTATTTT. This translates into CASSSTSAGTDTQYF.

V and J are TRBV10-2 and TRBJ2-1; D may be TRBD2 (6 bases). The germline gives CDR1 WSHSY, CDR2 SAAADI. The V end was cut by 7 bases, the J end by 2 bases, with 15 bases between. This CDR3 comprises 15 residues. CDR3 nucleotide sequence: TGCGCCAGCATCTCACGGGAGTTCCCCTACAATGAGCAGTTCTTC. This translates into CASISREFPYNEQFF.

The chain has TRBV29-1 and TRBJ2-7; weak D call: TRBD1 (5 bases). The CDR3 has 15 residues. Germline CDR1 reads SQVTM; CDR2 reads ANQGSEA. Trimming shortened V by 1 base and J by 0 bases, and 13 bases separated the two germline ends. CDR3: CSVEGTGQGSYEQYF. CDR3 DNA sequence: TGCAGCGTTGAAGGTACTGGTCAGGGCTCCTACGAGCAGTACTTC.

The chain employs TRBV3-1 (or the pseudogene TRBV3-2) and TRBJ2-2, with 9 bases that match TRBD2. Germline V gene lookup returns CDR1 LGHDT and CDR2 YNNKEL (reference sequence). CDR3 length equals 18 residues. The trim removed 0 bases at V and 4 bases at J, leaving 9 bases unmatched. This chain's CDR3 is CASSQEAPLAGVTGELFF. The CDR3 DNA reads as TGTGCCAGCAGCCAAGAAGCTCCACTAGCGGGTGTCACCGGGGAGCTGTTTTTT.

The rearrangement links TRBV2 to TRBJ1-1; TRBD1 might be the D (5 bases). The CDR3 totals 15 residues. V gave up 9 bases and J gave up 0 bases, with 17 bases separating them. CDR1 SNHLY and CDR2 FYNNEI come from the germline V gene. CDR3 loop: CASKAPGGMNTEAFF. Here the CDR3 DNA reads TGTGCCAGTAAAGCGCCGGGGGGGATGAACACTGAAGCTTTCTTT.